One sample yielded the 27 T cell receptor beta chains listed below, sequenced in a study of early T cells in non-severe SARS-CoV-2 infection (dated by TCRdb to about 2021). Libraries were constructed by 5' RACE. Instrument on record: NextSeq 500. TCRdb cleaned the public reads at Q25 with fastp, built clones with MiXCR and kept in-frame beta chains. Each CDR3 protein appears once, grouped with its most common genes and DNA. Here the sample has about 39,000 distinct CDR3 sequences; 4.5% to 7% occur a single time. Approximately 4% of the sample is taken by the ten largest. The sample consisted of whole blood, taken at baseline. Receptor source: an adult who was a healthcare worker with PCR-confirmed SARS-CoV-2 infection or an uninfected control (not recorded which).

At least ten counts were recorded for this clonotype. J is TRBJ2-3 and V is TRBV24-1, with TRBD1 matching over 7 bases. CDR1 KGHDR and CDR2 SFDVKD come from the germline V gene. The CDR3 covers 15 residues. J gave up 2 bases and V 3 bases, and 4 bases lay outside the gene matches. The CDR3 here is CATSDPGQFTDTQYF. The CDR3 nucleotides read TGTGCCACCAGTGATCCGGGACAGTTCACAGATACGCAGTATTTT.

This clonotype was picked up many times. J is TRBJ1-5 and V is TRBV19; D is uncertain. This CDR3 is 14 amino acids long. Deletions cut 2 bases from V and 3 bases from J, with 8 bases between. Germline CDR1 and CDR2: LNHDA and SQIVND (reference sequence). CDR3: CASSIRPINQPQHF. In DNA form, the CDR3 reads TGTGCCAGTAGTATAAGACCAATCAATCAGCCCCAGCATTTT.

This clonotype was observed many times. CDR3 DNA sequence: TGCGCCAGCAGCTTGGAGCTAGGGGGCCGGAGCAGCACTGAAGCTTTCTTT. Translated, it gives CASSLELGGRSSTEAFF. This chain joins TRBV5-1 and TRBJ1-1; TRBD1 agrees at 7 bases. V was clipped by 0 bases and J by 4 bases; unmatched bases: 12. Germline assignment: CDR1 SGHRS and CDR2 YFSETQ. This CDR3 spans 17 amino acids.

This chain uses TRBV6-5 with TRBJ1-2; maybe TRBD1 (5 bases). This CDR3 comprises 15 residues. Trimming cost V 0 bases and J 0 bases, with 8 bases left between them. Per germline, CDR1 MNHEY and CDR2 SVGAGI. This CDR3 reads CASSYSGAANYGYTF. Here the CDR3 DNA reads TGTGCCAGCAGTTACTCCGGGGCAGCTAACTATGGCTACACCTTC.

This clonotype was counted at least ten times. The V gene is TRBV7-6, the J gene TRBJ2-7, with 7 bases lining up with TRBD1. From germline, CDR1 is SGHVS and CDR2 FNYEAQ. The CDR3 sequence is 15 residues long. The ends lost 2 bases at V and 2 bases at J; junction bases unmatched: 6. CDR3 amino acids: CASSLTRDRTYEQYF. As DNA, the CDR3 is TGTGCCAGCAGCTTAACACGGGACAGAACCTACGAGCAGTACTTC. The whole variable domain, filled in from reference TRBV7-6 and TRBJ2-7, reads GAGVSQSPRYKVTKRGQDVALRCDPISGHVSLYWYRQALGQGPEFLTYFNYEAQQDKSGLPNDRFSAERPEGSISTLTIQRTEQRDSAMYRCASSLTRDRTYEQYFGPGTRLTVT.

This clonotype was recorded at least ten times. The J gene is TRBJ2-7, the V gene TRBV6-5; 11 bases line up with TRBD1. V lost 7 bases and J lost 6; bases outside the gene matches: 11. Per the germline V gene, CDR1 is MNHEY and CDR2 is SVGAGI. CDR3 length: 15 residues. CDR3 loop: CASKYTGQGGAEQYF. CDR3 sequence (DNA): TGTGCCAGCAAGTACACGGGACAGGGGGGCGCCGAGCAGTACTTC.

The chain links TRBV11-2 to TRBJ1-2; 9 bases map to TRBD1. The trim removed 4 bases at V and 8 bases at J, leaving 11 bases unmatched. This CDR3 has 15 residues. Germline lookup yields CDR1 SGHAT and CDR2 FQNNGV. This CDR3 is CASSWGRGQGSGYTF. The CDR3 DNA is TGTGCCAGCAGCTGGGGCAGGGGACAGGGAAGCGGCTACACCTTC.

This clonotype was seen at least ten times. V usage is TRBV27 and J usage is TRBJ2-2; D is uncertain. Between the trimmed V and J ends, which lost 6 bases and 7 bases, there was a span of 6 bases. The V gene's germline CDR1 is MNHEY and CDR2 SMNVEV (reference sequence). This CDR3 is built from 11 residues. The CDR3 DNA reads TGTGCCAGCAGATTGGACGGGGAGCTGTTTTTT. It encodes CASRLDGELFF.

This clonotype was seen at least ten times. J is TRBJ2-1 and V is TRBV7-2; TRBD2 aligns across 8 bases. The V segment lost 11 bases and the J segment 0 bases; nucleotides outside the gene matches: 6. The CDR3 has 14 amino acids. Germline V gene sequence: CDR1 SGHTA, CDR2 FQGNSA. The DNA for the CDR3 is TGTGCCTCGGGGGGGAGAAGCTCCTACAATGAGCAGTTCTTC. Residues: CASGGRSSYNEQFF.

This clonotype has a count of ten or more. The chain's CDR3 is CASSVSGGAYEQFF. CDR3 in DNA: TGTGCCAGCAGCGTTAGCGGGGGGGCTTATGAGCAGTTCTTC. The chain couples TRBV9 to TRBJ2-1; the match to TRBD2 covers 11 bases. This CDR3 has 14 residues. CDR1 and CDR2 from the germline V gene are SGDLS and YYNGEE. V lost 2 bases, J lost 8 bases, and 3 bases stayed unmatched.

This clonotype was counted only a few times. The rearrangement uses TRBV7-2 and TRBJ2-2, with TRBD2 matching over 9 bases. This CDR3 is 14 amino acids long. V was pared by 5 bases and J by 5 bases, with 3 bases of the junction left unmatched. The germline CDR1 and CDR2 sequences are SGHTA and FQGNSA. CDR3 sequence: CASSQRGATGELFF. In DNA, the CDR3 is TGTGCCAGCAGCCAGCGGGGGGCGACCGGGGAGCTGTTTTTT.

This clonotype was counted at least ten times. The gene calls are TRBV20-1 and TRBJ1-1; the D gene is possibly TRBD1 (6 bases). V lost 3 bases and J 4 bases, leaving 15 bases between the germline ends. Germline V gene sequence: CDR1 DFQATT, CDR2 SNEGSKA (reference sequence). The CDR3 is made up of 14 amino acids. CDR3 loop: CSARDPTGFTEAFF. In DNA form, the CDR3 reads TGCAGTGCTAGGGATCCTACAGGGTTCACTGAAGCTTTCTTT.

This clonotype was counted ten times or more. The chain carries TRBV11-2 and TRBJ2-3; 7 nucleotides match TRBD1. This CDR3 is 18 amino acids long. V dropped 3 bases and J dropped 0; count of bases not matched to a gene: 12. The germline gives CDR1 SGHAT, CDR2 FQNNGV. CDR3 coding DNA: TGTGCCAGCAGCTTCAGGGGGTTTCAATTTTCTAGCACAGATACGCAGTATTTT. Protein sequence: CASSFRGFQFSSTDTQYF. The whole variable domain, filled in from reference TRBV11-2 and TRBJ2-3, reads EAGVAQSPRYKIIEKRQSVAFWCNPISGHATLYWYQQILGQGPKLLIQFQNNGVVDDSQLPKDRFSAERLKGVDSTLKIQPAKLEDSAVYLCASSFRGFQFSSTDTQYFGPGTRLTVL.

This clonotype was picked up many times. The chain joins TRBV13 to TRBJ2-1, with 15 bases identical to TRBD2. The CDR3 contains 16 residues. Losses at the gene ends were 4 bases for V and 7 bases for J; bases not matched to a gene: 5. The V gene's germline CDR1 is PRHDT and CDR2 FYEKMQ (reference sequence). The CDR3 protein is CASSSGTSGRFNEQFF. CDR3 nucleotides: TGTGCCAGCAGCTCCGGGACTAGCGGGAGGTTTAATGAGCAGTTCTTC.

This clonotype occurred a few times. The rearrangement links TRBV3-1 to TRBJ2-7; TRBD2 agrees at 8 bases. The CDR3 totals 15 residues. The germline CDR1 and CDR2 sequences are LGHDT and YNNKEL (reference sequence). J lost 2 bases, V lost 3 bases, and 6 bases had no gene match. The CDR3 region is CASSQKAGATYEQYF. CDR3 bases: TGTGCCAGCAGCCAGAAAGCGGGAGCCACCTACGAGCAGTACTTC.

This clonotype has at least ten counts. This CDR3 is CSAALGGATDTQYF. The CDR3 bases are TGCAGTGCTGCCCTCGGGGGAGCCACAGATACGCAGTATTTT. The chain uses TRBV20-1 and TRBJ2-3; weak D call: TRBD2 (6 bases). This CDR3 region has 14 residues. V dropped 5 bases and J dropped 2 bases, with 14 bases sitting between them. Germline V gives CDR1 DFQATT, CDR2 SNEGSKA (reference sequence).

There are a few counts of this clonotype. The chain employs TRBV7-9 and TRBJ1-6, with D unresolved. V shed 1 base and J shed 8 bases, with 9 bases lying between them. Per the germline V gene, CDR1 is SEHNR and CDR2 is FQNEAQ (reference sequence). This CDR3 is built from 14 residues. The CDR3 coding sequence is TGTGCCAGCAGCTTAGGGCGTACGGATTCACCCCTCCACTTT. It specifies CASSLGRTDSPLHF.

This clonotype was detected many times. The chain has TRBV7-9 and TRBJ2-5, with D possibly matching TRBD2 (6 bases). The V and J ends lost 7 bases and 2 bases respectively, with 17 bases between them. CDR1 is SEHNR and CDR2 is FQNEAQ in the germline V gene (reference sequence). The CDR3 runs to 15 residues. The CDR3 loop reads CASTHPAGQQETQYF. CDR3 sequence (DNA): TGTGCCAGCACCCATCCCGCGGGGCAGCAAGAGACCCAGTACTTC.

In its sample, this clonotype was seen many times. The V call is TRBV18, the J call TRBJ1-1, with unresolved D. This CDR3 has 15 amino acids. In germline, CDR1 is KGHSH, CDR2 LQKENI. Trimming stripped 5 bases from V and 3 bases from J, with 16 bases between. For the CDR3, the DNA is TGTGCCAGCTCATCCCGCCTAGTTCGGGACACTGAAGCTTTCTTT. It encodes CASSSRLVRDTEAFF.

There are many counts of this clonotype. The CDR3 here is CASSPGQLYTGELFF. CDR3 nucleotides: TGCGCCAGCAGTCCGGGACAGTTATACACCGGGGAGCTGTTTTTT. The chain is built from TRBV5-1 and TRBJ2-2; 7 bases fit TRBD1. CDR1 and CDR2 (germline): SGHRS, YFSETQ. Losses at the gene ends were 5 bases for V and 3 bases for J; bases not matched to a gene: 7. This CDR3 region has 15 residues.

At least ten counts were recorded for this clonotype. The gene calls are TRBV6-6 and TRBJ1-5, with TRBD1 matching over 8 bases. Germline CDR1 reads MNHNY; CDR2 reads SVGAGI (reference sequence). The CDR3 runs to 14 residues. The V segment lost 11 bases and the J segment 7 bases; nucleotides outside the gene matches: 13. The CDR3 nucleotides read TGTGCCTCAAACAGGGGGGATCTTCGGCAGCCCCAGCATTTT. Amino acid sequence: CASNRGDLRQPQHF.

In its sample, this clonotype was seen many times. The chain links TRBV6-2 or TRBV6-3 to TRBJ2-7; no firm D call. CDR1 is MNHEY, CDR2 SVGEGT, per germline. V gave up 7 bases and J gave up 2 bases, with 6 bases separating them. There are 11 residues in the CDR3. This chain's CDR3 is CASTSAYEQYF. In DNA, the CDR3 is TGTGCCAGCACCTCTGCCTACGAGCAGTACTTC.

The table lists this clonotype with a few counts. This sequence joins TRBV7-2 and TRBJ2-7, with no clear D. Germline CDR1 reads SGHTA; CDR2 reads FQGNSA. The ends were cut back, 5 bases at V and 0 bases at J, with 14 bases in the middle. This CDR3 has 15 residues. Here the CDR3 reads CASSAGPWISYEQYF. Here the CDR3 DNA reads TGTGCCAGCAGCGCCGGTCCTTGGATCTCCTACGAGCAGTACTTC.

This clonotype was seen ten or more times. In DNA, the CDR3 is TGTGCCAGCAGTTACCTCGACATCAATCAGCCCCAGCATTTT. Translated, it gives CASSYLDINQPQHF. V gene TRBV6-6 combines with J gene TRBJ1-5; D gene uncertain. This CDR3 is 14 amino acids long. In germline, CDR1 is MNHNY, CDR2 SVGAGI (reference sequence). Trimming left V 2 bases short and J 3 bases short, with 8 bases between.

This clonotype occurred many times. The V and J genes are TRBV5-6 and TRBJ1-2; D is undetermined. The V end lost 5 bases, the J end lost 8 bases, and 22 bases lay between the germline ends. The CDR3 loop spans 15 amino acids. In germline, CDR1 is SGHDT, CDR2 YYEEEE. The CDR3 nucleotides are TGTGCCAGCAGTTCAAGCGGAAAAAAGAGATGGGGCTACACCTTC. Its protein product is CASSSSGKKRWGYTF.

This clonotype was picked up many times. Here the CDR3 DNA reads TGTGCCAGCAGCTTAGGAAGTGGGCCTGAAGCTTTCTTT. It codes for CASSLGSGPEAFF. The V and J genes are TRBV7-6 and TRBJ1-1, with D unresolved. This CDR3 has 13 residues. The germline CDR1 and CDR2 sequences are SGHVS and FNYEAQ. The germline V and J ends were trimmed by 1 base and 6 bases, with 9 bases remaining between them.

The table lists this clonotype with many counts. V usage is TRBV6-1 and J usage is TRBJ2-3, with D possibly matching TRBD1 (5 bases). Germline V lookup: CDR1 MNHNS, CDR2 SASEGT. The V end lost 4 bases, the J end lost 2 bases, and 19 bases lay between the germline ends. CDR3 length equals 17 residues. Written as DNA, the CDR3 is TGTGCCAGCAGTGTACGAAGTGGGCAGGGATACACAGATACGCAGTATTTT. The encoded protein is CASSVRSGQGYTDTQYF.